The 15 T cell receptor beta chains listed next were all sequenced from one sample in a study of cytomegalovirus exposure and HLA in healthy donors. Primers included in the PCR were 60 Vbeta and 13 Jbeta primers. Repertoires were generated with immunoSEQ multiplex PCR, while TCRdb's copy carries only in-frame clones and drops some. The repertoire holds 200,000 to 250,000 clones, with approximately 88% as singletons. Material for sequencing was PBMCs. These receptors all come from a boy between 2 and 10 years old in good health and CMV-seronegative.

The chain couples TRBV5-1 to TRBJ2-7; perhaps TRBD2 as D (6 bases). Germline assignment: CDR1 SGHRS and CDR2 YFSETQ. V gave up 0 bases and J gave up 4 bases, with 11 bases separating them. The CDR3 has 14 residues. In DNA form, the CDR3 reads TGCGCCAGCAGCTTGGCCGACGGGAGTTACGAGCAGTACTTC. Translation gives CASSLADGSYEQYF.

This sequence joins TRBV15 and TRBJ1-3, with 8 bases that match TRBD1. V was pared by 5 bases and J by 3 bases, with 6 bases of the junction left unmatched. CDR3 length equals 15 residues. Germline CDR1 is LNHNV and CDR2 is YYDKDF (reference sequence). The CDR3 nucleotides read TGTGCCACCAGCCGGAGCGGGACAGGTGGAAACACCATATATTTT. Translation: CATSRSGTGGNTIYF.

This sequence joins TRBV6-5 and TRBJ1-2; 9 nucleotides align to TRBD1. The J segment lost 4 bases and the V segment lost 6 bases, leaving 6 bases of the junction unmatched. The CDR3 spans 14 residues. CDR1 MNHEY and CDR2 SVGAGI come from the germline V gene. The CDR3 is CASRTQGAPYGYTF. The CDR3 bases are TGTGCCAGCAGGACACAGGGGGCCCCCTATGGCTACACCTTC.

The V and J genes are TRBV5-8 and TRBJ1-5; D might be TRBD1 (5 bases). The length of the CDR3 is 13 residues. Germline CDR1 is SGHTS and CDR2 is YDEGEE. V was pared by 1 base and J by 4 bases, with 6 bases between. CDR3 sequence (DNA): TGTGCCAGCAGCTTGTCAGGGAATCAGCCCCAGCATTTT. Protein product: CASSLSGNQPQHF.

The chain joins TRBV19 to TRBJ1-5, with D possibly TRBD1 on 5 matching bases. CDR3 length equals 14 residues. CDR1 is LNHDA, CDR2 SQIVND, per germline (reference sequence). Trimming took 7 bases from V and 6 from J, leaving 16 bases between them. CDR3 loop: CASTPGGIGQPQHF. In DNA form, the CDR3 reads TGTGCCAGTACCCCGGGGGGAATCGGTCAGCCCCAGCATTTT.

This chain connects TRBV6-5 to TRBJ1-1; TRBD1 matches 7 bases. Germline V gene lookup returns CDR1 MNHEY and CDR2 SVGAGI. The CDR3 spans 14 residues. The V and J ends lost 6 bases and 11 bases, in that order; junction bases with no gene match: 15. The chain's CDR3 is CASRDKVRGREAFF. The CDR3 nucleotides are TGTGCCAGCAGGGACAAAGTAAGGGGGCGCGAGGCTTTCTTT.

J is TRBJ1-5 and V is TRBV7-6; D gene unclear. The CDR3 is 14 residues long. Germline V gives CDR1 SGHVS, CDR2 FNYEAQ. V lost 2 bases, J lost 0 bases, and 5 bases lay in between. CDR3 amino acids: CASSLISSNQPQHF. In DNA form, the CDR3 reads TGTGCCAGCAGCTTAATCAGTAGCAATCAGCCCCAGCATTTT.

The chain is built from TRBV9 and TRBJ2-3; D possibly corresponds to TRBD2 (5 bases). The V end lost 0 bases, the J end lost 2 bases, and 13 bases lay between the germline ends. This CDR3 has 16 residues. The germline V gene encodes CDR1 SGDLS and CDR2 YYNGEE. CDR3 coding DNA: TGTGCCAGCAGCGTAGGGGTTAGCGAAACCACAGATACGCAGTATTTT. Translation: CASSVGVSETTDTQYF. Full variable domain (missing parts from reference TRBV9 and TRBJ2-3): DSGVTQTPKHLITATGQRVTLRCSPRSGDLSVYWYQQSLDQGLQFLIQYYNGEERAKGNILERFSAQQFPDLHSELNLSSLELGDSALYFCASSVGVSETTDTQYFGPGTRLTVL.

The V call is TRBV19, the J call TRBJ1-2; D possibly corresponds to TRBD1 (6 bases). This CDR3 contains 13 residues. Trimming pared 4 bases from V and 8 bases from J, leaving 14 bases between. CDR1 and CDR2 (germline): LNHDA, SQIVND (reference sequence). The CDR3 spells CASSKGGLSGYTF. The DNA for the CDR3 is TGTGCCAGTAGTAAAGGGGGTTTGAGCGGCTACACCTTC.

The genes are TRBV2 and TRBJ2-7; TRBD2 matches 15 bases. After removal of 6 bases from V and 5 bases from J, the junction contained 2 bases not matched to a gene. Germline CDR1 is SNHLY and CDR2 is FYNNEI. This CDR3 is 14 amino acids long. This CDR3 is CASSGLAGGDEQYF. The CDR3 DNA follows: TGTGCCAGCAGCGGACTAGCGGGGGGGGACGAGCAGTACTTC.

This clone was recorded a few times. The V and J genes are TRBV6-1 and TRBJ1-1; tentative D call: TRBD1 (5 bases). Germline V gives CDR1 MNHNS, CDR2 SASEGT. This CDR3 spans 13 amino acids. V was cut by 2 bases and J by 7 bases, with 11 bases left in between. The CDR3, as DNA: TGTGCCAGCAGTGAAACTCCACAGGTTGAAGCTTTCTTT. It yields the protein CASSETPQVEAFF.

The chain recombines TRBV5-1 with TRBJ2-1, with 9 nucleotides matching TRBD2. This CDR3 contains 15 residues. V shed 2 bases, J shed 7 bases, and the junction held 7 bases outside the gene matches. In germline, CDR1 is SGHRS, CDR2 YFSETQ. Written as DNA, the CDR3 is TGCGCCAGCAGCTTATTAGCGGGAGAGGGTAATGAGCAGTTCTTC. Translating it yields CASSLLAGEGNEQFF.

The chain combines TRBV6-5 with TRBJ2-7, with TRBD1 matching 7 bases. Trimming at V came to 6 bases and at J to 5 bases, leaving 4 bases not matched to a gene. Germline lookup yields CDR1 MNHEY and CDR2 SVGAGI. This CDR3 has 12 amino acids. In DNA form, the CDR3 reads TGTGCCAGCAGCGAGGGGGCCCACGAGCAGTACTTC. Translating it yields CASSEGAHEQYF.

The rearrangement links TRBV30 to TRBJ2-5; possibly TRBD2 for D (5 bases). Deletions cut 1 base from V and 4 bases from J, with 7 bases between. The V gene's germline CDR1 is GTSNPN and CDR2 SVGIG (reference sequence). The length of the CDR3 is 12 residues. The CDR3 nucleotides are TGTGCCTGGAGTGCTAGCCCAGAGACCCAGTACTTC. As protein: CAWSASPETQYF.

This clone was recorded a few times. The rearrangement joins TRBV6-1 to TRBJ1-6; D is possibly TRBD1 (6 bases). Trimming took 3 bases from V and 5 from J, leaving 14 bases between them. Germline V gene lookup returns CDR1 MNHNS and CDR2 SASEGT. The CDR3 runs 16 residues. The CDR3 loop reads CASSDPRQAHNSPLHF. CDR3 nucleotides: TGTGCCAGCAGTGACCCTCGACAGGCGCATAATTCACCCCTCCACTTT.